The 32 T cell receptor beta chains below were found in one sample sequenced in a study of CD8+ T cells in alopecia areata. cDNA serving as the sequencing template came from extracted, reverse transcribed RNA. Here immunoSEQ multiplex PCR was the method, and the copy in TCRdb shows in-frame clones only, minus some. The sample contains fewer than 250,000 clones, around three fifths of which appear only once. Treatment indicated: oral pan-JAK inhibitor, 5-10 mg twice daily. Sequences were derived from CD4+ T cells sorted from blood, sampled between weeks 49 and 50, from a patient treated with tofacitinib. All receptors come from a human donor with alopecia areata.

J is TRBJ2-2 and V is TRBV4-3; unclear D gene. The V and J ends lost 1 base and 3 bases respectively, with 9 bases between them. The CDR3 spans 15 residues. Per germline, CDR1 LGHNA and CDR2 YSLEER. CDR3 sequence: CASSQGGFDTGELFF. Here the CDR3 DNA reads TGCGCCAGCAGCCAAGGGGGTTTTGACACCGGGGAGCTGTTTTTT.

The rearrangement joins TRBV29-1 to TRBJ2-3; 7 nucleotides agree with TRBD2. The CDR3 contains 14 residues. Germline V gives CDR1 SQVTM, CDR2 ANQGSEA. With 7 bases clipped from V and 0 bases from J, the junction kept 7 bases outside the gene matches. CDR3 sequence: CSALGGESTDTQYF. The CDR3 nucleotides read TGCAGCGCCCTGGGGGGGGAAAGCACAGATACGCAGTATTTT.

V and J are TRBV30 and TRBJ1-2, with D possibly matching TRBD1 (6 bases). V was pared by 2 bases and J by 8 bases, with 15 bases between. The CDR3 has 13 residues. Germline CDR1 reads GTSNPN; CDR2 reads SVGIG (reference sequence). DNA for the CDR3: TGTGCCTGGAGTACCGGGACATCGCAAGGCTACACCTTC. This encodes CAWSTGTSQGYTF.

V usage is TRBV6-6 and J usage is TRBJ1-1, with a weak D call TRBD1 (6 bases). The V and J ends lost 4 bases and 3 bases respectively, with 15 bases between them. The CDR3 contains 15 residues. Per the germline V gene, CDR1 is MNHNY and CDR2 is SVGAGI (reference sequence). CDR3: CASSSDTGRHTEAFF. In DNA, the CDR3 is TGTGCCAGCAGTTCCGACACAGGGCGTCACACTGAAGCTTTCTTT.

The chain combines TRBV2 with TRBJ2-6; 8 bases agree with TRBD1. With V trimmed by 4 bases and J by 2 bases, 7 bases remained unmatched. Germline V gene sequence: CDR1 SNHLY, CDR2 FYNNEI. The CDR3 totals 17 residues. CDR3 sequence reads: CASSVQGALPGANVLTF. CDR3 sequence (DNA): TGTGCCAGCAGTGTTCAGGGGGCGCTCCCTGGGGCCAACGTCCTGACTTTC.

This clone has just a few counts. This chain connects TRBV11-2 to TRBJ1-2; no firm D call. The CDR3 covers 15 residues. V gave up 5 bases and J gave up 0 bases, with 13 bases separating them. Germline V gene lookup returns CDR1 SGHAT and CDR2 FQNNGV. The CDR3 DNA reads TGTGCCAGCAGCGACCTCGTACCGTCTAACTATGGCTACACCTTC. It yields the protein CASSDLVPSNYGYTF.

V is TRBV4-1 and J is TRBJ1-1; maybe TRBD1 (6 bases). There are 13 residues in the CDR3. The V and J ends lost 1 base and 7 bases respectively, with 10 bases between them. Germline lookup yields CDR1 MGHRA and CDR2 YSYEKL. The DNA for the CDR3 is TGCGCCAGCAGCCAAGTTCAGGGGATTGAAGCTTTCTTT. Protein sequence: CASSQVQGIEAFF.

This clone was observed a handful of times. The chain links TRBV14 to TRBJ1-2, with 7 bases fitting TRBD1. With 6 bases clipped from V and 0 bases from J, the junction kept 13 bases outside the gene matches. The CDR3 is 17 residues long. Germline assignment: CDR1 SGHDN and CDR2 FVKESK. The CDR3 loop is CASSRTGEPPSNYGYTF. The CDR3 DNA reads TGTGCCAGCAGTCGGACAGGCGAACCTCCGTCTAACTATGGCTACACCTTC.

This chain links TRBV30 with TRBJ2-3; maybe TRBD1 (6 bases). V shed 1 base and J shed 3 bases, with 8 bases lying between them. Germline V gene data show CDR1 as GTSNPN and CDR2 as SVGIG (reference sequence). The CDR3 is 13 residues long. DNA of the CDR3: TGTGCCTGGAGTGGGGGGCCAACAGATACGCAGTATTTT. Protein: CAWSGGPTDTQYF.

This clone was observed a few times. The chain employs TRBV5-1 and TRBJ2-3; D is unresolved. V was pared by 4 bases and J by 6 bases, with 12 bases between. This CDR3 has 13 amino acids. CDR1 SGHRS and CDR2 YFSETQ come from the germline V gene. CDR3 loop: CASSLQFDDTQYF. CDR3 in DNA: TGCGCCAGCAGCCTCCAATTTGATGATACGCAGTATTTT.

The rearrangement links TRBV10-3 to TRBJ2-3; D may be TRBD2 (6 bases). Germline CDR1 reads ENHRY; CDR2 reads SYGVKD. The germline V and J ends were trimmed by 8 bases and 5 bases, with 14 bases remaining between them. The CDR3 extends over 13 amino acids. The DNA of the CDR3 is TGTGCCATCGGGACGGGGGAGGAAGATACGCAGTATTTT. Translated: CAIGTGEEDTQYF.

This chain joins TRBV30 and TRBJ1-2; weak D call: TRBD1 (5 bases). Looked up from germline, CDR1 is GTSNPN and CDR2 is SVGIG (reference sequence). This CDR3 comprises 15 residues. V lost 1 base, J lost 6 bases, and 18 bases lay in between. For the CDR3, the DNA is TGTGCCTGGAGTGGGGCGTCAGGGAGGGCCCATGGCTACACCTTC. Protein sequence: CAWSGASGRAHGYTF.

The chain combines TRBV9 with TRBJ1-5; D remains unclear. V shed 0 bases and J shed 3 bases, with 10 bases lying between them. Germline V CDR1 and CDR2: SGDLS, YYNGEE. The CDR3 extends over 15 amino acids. The DNA of the CDR3 is TGTGCCAGCAGCGTAGGGCGGGCCTTCAATCAGCCCCAGCATTTT. This translates into CASSVGRAFNQPQHF.

The chain joins TRBV2 to TRBJ1-2, with unresolved D. The CDR3 is 11 residues long. Trimming took off 5 bases at V and 6 bases at J, with 7 bases between the two ends. Germline values: CDR1 SNHLY, CDR2 FYNNEI. For the CDR3, the DNA is TGTGCCAGCAGTCCGCGGGATGGCTACACCTTC. Its protein is CASSPRDGYTF.

The chain recombines TRBV9 with TRBJ2-3; D is perhaps TRBD2 (6 bases). Trimming stripped 4 bases from V and 9 bases from J, with 9 bases between. CDR3 length equals 11 residues. Germline lookup yields CDR1 SGDLS and CDR2 YYNGEE. CDR3 loop: CASSLGGTQYF. CDR3 nucleotides: TGTGCCAGCAGCCTCGGAGGGACGCAGTATTTT.

The chain combines TRBV11-2 with TRBJ1-6; 8 bases agree with TRBD1. CDR3 size: 13 residues. Germline V CDR1 and CDR2: SGHAT, FQNNGV. V was clipped by 5 bases and J by 8 bases; unmatched bases: 2. Written as DNA, the CDR3 is TGTGCCAGCAGCCAGGACAGGGATTCACCCCTCCACTTT. This gives the protein CASSQDRDSPLHF.

The rearrangement links TRBV11-2 to TRBJ2-7; D is unresolved. Germline CDR1 and CDR2: SGHAT and FQNNGV. The CDR3 extends over 13 amino acids. Trimming removed 5 bases at V and 3 bases at J, with 11 bases between. CDR3 bases: TGTGCCAGCAGCGGGGTTTCCCTCTACGAGCAGTACTTC. Its translation is CASSGVSLYEQYF.

About this clone: Other DNA sequences of this sample code for an identical CDR3. This rearrangement joins TRBV29-1 to TRBJ2-2; D is unresolved. Germline assignment: CDR1 SQVTM and CDR2 ANQGSEA. Trimming removed 6 bases from V and 1 base from J, with 3 bases in between. The CDR3 is 11 residues long. The CDR3 protein is CSVMNTGELFF. As DNA, the CDR3 is TGCAGCGTCATGAACACCGGGGAGCTGTTTTTT.

This clone was detected a few times. CDR3 coding DNA: TGTGCCAGCACCTTGGGGGTCGGATCAGATACGCAGTATTTT. Its translation is CASTLGVGSDTQYF. The rearrangement links TRBV7-2 to TRBJ2-3; TRBD1 or TRBD2 may be the D gene (5 bases each). Germline-derived CDR1 and CDR2 are SGHTA and FQGNSA. CDR3 length equals 14 residues. The V end was cut by 7 bases, the J end by 4 bases, with 15 bases between.

Only a few counts were recorded for this clone. The rearrangement joins TRBV4-3 to TRBJ2-2; D is undetermined. The CDR3 totals 15 residues. Between the trimmed V and J ends, which lost 0 bases and 6 bases, there was a span of 11 bases. Germline V gene sequence: CDR1 LGHNA, CDR2 YSLEER. The DNA of the CDR3 is TGCGCCAGCAGCCAAGAGGGATTAGTGGCCGGGGAGCTGTTTTTT. Protein product: CASSQEGLVAGELFF.

V usage is TRBV11-1 and J usage is TRBJ1-1; 8 nucleotides line up with TRBD1. From germline, CDR1 is SGHAT and CDR2 FQDESV (reference sequence). The junction had 8 bases not matched to a gene; V was cut back by 5 bases and J by 3 bases. The CDR3 has 15 residues. This chain's CDR3 is CASSANRGLDTEAFF. In DNA, the CDR3 is TGTGCCAGCAGCGCCAACAGGGGGTTGGACACTGAAGCTTTCTTT.

The rearrangement uses TRBV11-2 and TRBJ2-7; D not resolved. Germline assignment: CDR1 SGHAT and CDR2 FQNNGV. The CDR3 has 11 amino acids. V was pared by 3 bases and J by 3 bases, with 3 bases between. The CDR3 reads CASSLNYEQYF. The DNA of the CDR3 is TGTGCCAGCAGCTTGAACTACGAGCAGTACTTC.

This chain uses TRBV28 with TRBJ2-4; D is possibly TRBD1 or TRBD2 (6 bases each). Looked up from germline, CDR1 is MDHEN and CDR2 is SYDVKM. V gave up 6 bases and J gave up 2 bases, with 11 bases separating them. The CDR3 loop spans 14 amino acids. CDR3 in amino acids: CASSGGGSKNIQYF. In nucleotides, the CDR3 is TGTGCCAGCAGCGGAGGGGGGTCCAAAAACATTCAGTACTTC. The whole variable domain, remainder taken from reference TRBV28 and TRBJ2-4, is DVKVTQSSRYLVKRTGEKVFLECVQDMDHENMFWYRQDPGLGLRLIYFSYDVKMKEKGDIPEGYSVSREKKERFSLILESASTNQTSMYLCASSGGGSKNIQYFGAGTRLSVL.

The gene calls are TRBV7-2 and TRBJ2-3; the match to TRBD2 covers 11 bases. V shed 0 bases, J shed 7 bases, and the junction held 12 bases outside the gene matches. This CDR3 comprises 18 residues. Looked up from germline, CDR1 is SGHTA and CDR2 is FQGNSA. The CDR3 is CASSLAPASGGSRYTQYF. CDR3 in DNA: TGTGCCAGCAGCTTAGCCCCTGCTAGCGGGGGGTCGAGATATACGCAGTATTTT.

The genes are TRBV4-3 and TRBJ2-3; D unresolved. The CDR3 covers 16 residues. Trimming shortened V by 0 bases and J by 0 bases, and 10 bases separated the two germline ends. Germline CDR1 and CDR2: LGHNA and YSLEER. This CDR3 is CASSQDTKLSTDTQYF. CDR3 DNA sequence: TGCGCCAGCAGCCAAGATACAAAGCTCAGCACAGATACGCAGTATTTT.

The sample holds a few counts of this clone. This chain uses TRBV2 with TRBJ2-1; no clear D gene. The V end was cut by 9 bases, the J end by 13 bases, with 13 bases between. Germline V lookup: CDR1 SNHLY, CDR2 FYNNEI. The CDR3 is 10 residues long. CDR3 region: CASDGQLQFF. CDR3 DNA: TGTGCCAGTGACGGGCAGCTTCAGTTCTTC.

The chain links TRBV29-1 to TRBJ1-4; a weak D match, TRBD1 (5 bases). This CDR3 region has 13 residues. Germline assignment: CDR1 SQVTM and CDR2 ANQGSEA. Trimming removed 1 base at V and 5 bases at J, with 8 bases between. The CDR3 region is CSVEVPGNEKLFF. The CDR3 DNA reads as TGCAGCGTTGAAGTTCCAGGGAATGAAAAACTGTTTTTT.

The chain is built from TRBV29-1 and TRBJ2-3; TRBD2 agrees at 14 bases. CDR3 length equals 14 residues. V lost 7 bases and J lost 5; bases outside the gene matches: 5. Germline values: CDR1 SQVTM, CDR2 ANQGSEA. For the CDR3, the DNA is TGCAGCGCTCTTGGACTAGCGGGGGGAGATACGCAGTATTTT. Translation gives CSALGLAGGDTQYF.

This clone was counted a single time. The chain employs TRBV18 and TRBJ1-1; D gene uncertain. V was cut by 6 bases and J by 1 base, with 12 bases left in between. CDR1 and CDR2 from the germline V gene are KGHSH and LQKENI. The CDR3 sequence is 14 residues long. The CDR3 DNA sequence: TGTGCCAGCTCCCCCGGGCCAACGAACACTGAAGCTTTCTTT. It codes for CASSPGPTNTEAFF.

The rearrangement uses TRBV9 and TRBJ1-2; D is uncertain. Germline V gene sequence: CDR1 SGDLS, CDR2 YYNGEE. Trimming took off 0 bases at V and 3 bases at J, with 9 bases between the two ends. CDR3 size: 14 residues. CDR3 DNA: TGTGCCAGCAGCGTAGAGGCAGAGGACTATGGCTACACCTTC. This gives the protein CASSVEAEDYGYTF.

This chain links TRBV29-1 with TRBJ2-7; 7 bases are shared with TRBD1. The germline V gene encodes CDR1 SQVTM and CDR2 ANQGSEA. This CDR3 has 15 residues. The junction had 13 bases not matched to a gene; V was cut back by 4 bases and J by 4 bases. CDR3 nucleotides: TGCAGCGTTGCCGAACAGGGGACAGCCATTTACGAGCAGTACTTC. Translated: CSVAEQGTAIYEQYF.

The V call is TRBV29-1, the J call TRBJ2-1, with 7 positions matching TRBD2. The germline CDR1 and CDR2 sequences are SQVTM and ANQGSEA. This CDR3 comprises 13 residues. Trimming cost V 4 bases and J 6 bases; bases outside gene matches: 6. The CDR3: CSVGLAIGNEQFF. CDR3 DNA sequence: TGCAGCGTTGGACTAGCAATAGGCAATGAGCAGTTCTTC.